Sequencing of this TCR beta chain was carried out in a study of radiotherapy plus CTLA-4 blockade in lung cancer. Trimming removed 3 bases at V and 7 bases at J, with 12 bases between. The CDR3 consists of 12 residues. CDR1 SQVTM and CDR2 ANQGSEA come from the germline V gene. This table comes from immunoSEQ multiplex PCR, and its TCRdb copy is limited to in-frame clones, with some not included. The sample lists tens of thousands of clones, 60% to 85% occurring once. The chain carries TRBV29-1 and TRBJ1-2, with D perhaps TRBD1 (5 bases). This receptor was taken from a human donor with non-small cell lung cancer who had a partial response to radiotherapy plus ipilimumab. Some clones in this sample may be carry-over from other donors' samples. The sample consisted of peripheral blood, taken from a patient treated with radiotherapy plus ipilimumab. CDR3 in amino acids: CSVEVGVLGYTF. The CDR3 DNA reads TGCAGCGTTGAGGTAGGGGTCCTTGGCTACACCTTC.